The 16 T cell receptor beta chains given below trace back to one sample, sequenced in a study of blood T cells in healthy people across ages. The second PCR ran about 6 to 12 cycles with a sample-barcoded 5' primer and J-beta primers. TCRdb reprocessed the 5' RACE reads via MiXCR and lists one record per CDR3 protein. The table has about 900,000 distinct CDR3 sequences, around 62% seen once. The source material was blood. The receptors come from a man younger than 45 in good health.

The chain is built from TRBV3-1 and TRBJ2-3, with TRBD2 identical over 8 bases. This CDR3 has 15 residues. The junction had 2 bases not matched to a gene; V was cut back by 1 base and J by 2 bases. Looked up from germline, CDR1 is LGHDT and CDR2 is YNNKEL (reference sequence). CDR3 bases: TGTGCCAGCAGCCAAGGACTAGCGTACACAGATACGCAGTATTTT. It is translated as CASSQGLAYTDTQYF.

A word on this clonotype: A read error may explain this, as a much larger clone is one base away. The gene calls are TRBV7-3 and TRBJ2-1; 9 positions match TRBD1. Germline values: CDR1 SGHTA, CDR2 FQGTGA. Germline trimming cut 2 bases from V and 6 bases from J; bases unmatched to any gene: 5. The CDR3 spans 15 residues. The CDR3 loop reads CASSLVQGALNEQFF. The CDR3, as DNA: TGTGCCAGCAGCTTAGTACAGGGGGCGCTCAATGAGCAGTTCTTC.

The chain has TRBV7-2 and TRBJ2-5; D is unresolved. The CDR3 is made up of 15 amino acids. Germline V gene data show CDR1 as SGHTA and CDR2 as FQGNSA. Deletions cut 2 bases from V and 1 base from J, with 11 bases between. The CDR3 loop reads CASSLRRLVQETQYF. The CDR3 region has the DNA TGTGCCAGCAGCTTACGGCGGCTAGTCCAAGAGACCCAGTACTTC. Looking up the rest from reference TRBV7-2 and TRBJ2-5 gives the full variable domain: GAGVSQSPSNKVTEKGKDVELRCDPISGHTALYWYRQSLGQGLEFLIYFQGNSAPDKSGLPSDRFSAERTGGSVSTLTIQRTQQEDSAVYLCASSLRRLVQETQYFGPGTRLLVL.

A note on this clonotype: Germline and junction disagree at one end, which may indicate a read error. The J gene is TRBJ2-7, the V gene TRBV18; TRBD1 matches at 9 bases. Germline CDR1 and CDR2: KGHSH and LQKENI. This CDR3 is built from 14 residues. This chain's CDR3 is CASSPGQGTHEQYF. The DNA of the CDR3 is TGCGCCAGCAGCCCCGGACAGGGGACCCACGAGCAGTACTTC.

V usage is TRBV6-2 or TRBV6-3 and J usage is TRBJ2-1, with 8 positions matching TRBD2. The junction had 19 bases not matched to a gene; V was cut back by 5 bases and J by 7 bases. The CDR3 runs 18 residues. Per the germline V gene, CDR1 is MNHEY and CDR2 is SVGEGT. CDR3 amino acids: CASSPYTGLSGVNNEQFF. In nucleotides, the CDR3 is TGTGCCAGCAGTCCTTATACAGGGCTTAGCGGGGTTAATAATGAGCAGTTCTTC.

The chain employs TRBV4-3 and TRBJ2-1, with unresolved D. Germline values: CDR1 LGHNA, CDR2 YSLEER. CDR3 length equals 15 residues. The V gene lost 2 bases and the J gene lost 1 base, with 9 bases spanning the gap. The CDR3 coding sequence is TGCGCCAGCAGCCAACCTCTTGCGTCCTACAATGAGCAGTTCTTC. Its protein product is CASSQPLASYNEQFF.

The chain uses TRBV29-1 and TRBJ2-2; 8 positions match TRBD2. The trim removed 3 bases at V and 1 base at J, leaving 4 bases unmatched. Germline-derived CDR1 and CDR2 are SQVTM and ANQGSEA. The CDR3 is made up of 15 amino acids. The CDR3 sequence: CSVDSSGGNTGELFF. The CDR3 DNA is TGCAGCGTTGACTCCAGCGGGGGGAACACCGGGGAGCTGTTTTTT.

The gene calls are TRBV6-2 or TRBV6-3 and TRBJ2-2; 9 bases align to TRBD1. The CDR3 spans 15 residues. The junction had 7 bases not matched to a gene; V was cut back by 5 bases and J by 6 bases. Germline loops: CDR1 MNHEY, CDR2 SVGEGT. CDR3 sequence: CASSDRDRESGELFF. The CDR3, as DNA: TGTGCCAGCAGTGACCGGGACAGGGAGTCCGGGGAGCTGTTTTTT.

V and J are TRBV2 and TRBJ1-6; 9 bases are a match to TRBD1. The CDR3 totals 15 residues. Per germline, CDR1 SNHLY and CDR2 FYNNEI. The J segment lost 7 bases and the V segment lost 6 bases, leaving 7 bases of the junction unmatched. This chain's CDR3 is CASRTRQGVNSPLHF. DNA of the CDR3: TGTGCCAGCAGGACCCGACAGGGGGTAAATTCACCCCTCCACTTT. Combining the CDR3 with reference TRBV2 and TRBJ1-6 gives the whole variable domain EPEVTQTPSHQVTQMGQEVILRCVPISNHLYFYWYRQILGQKVEFLVSFYNNEISEKSEIFDDQFSVERPDGSNFTLKIRSTKLEDSAMYFCASRTRQGVNSPLHFGNGTRLTVT.

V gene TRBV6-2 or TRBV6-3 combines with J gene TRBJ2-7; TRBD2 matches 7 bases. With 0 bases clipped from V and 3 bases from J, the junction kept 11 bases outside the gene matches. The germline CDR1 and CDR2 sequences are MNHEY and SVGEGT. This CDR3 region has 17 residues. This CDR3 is CASSYSIVSGVNYEQYF. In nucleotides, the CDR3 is TGTGCCAGCAGTTACTCGATCGTCAGCGGGGTAAACTACGAGCAGTACTTC.

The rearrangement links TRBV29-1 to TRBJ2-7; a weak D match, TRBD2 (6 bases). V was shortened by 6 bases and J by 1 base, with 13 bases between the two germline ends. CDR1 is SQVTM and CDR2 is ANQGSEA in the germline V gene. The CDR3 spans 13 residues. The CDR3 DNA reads TGCAGCGTCCGCGGGACTCCATCCTACGAGCAGTACTTC. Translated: CSVRGTPSYEQYF.

The CDR3, as DNA: TGCAGCGTTGAACAGGGACAGGGGGTGACGGGCTACACCTTC. Its protein is CSVEQGQGVTGYTF. The V gene is TRBV29-1, the J gene TRBJ1-2; the match to TRBD1 covers 11 bases. Trimming at V came to 2 bases and at J to 8 bases, leaving 7 bases not matched to a gene. CDR1 and CDR2 from the germline V gene are SQVTM and ANQGSEA. The CDR3 is 14 amino acids.

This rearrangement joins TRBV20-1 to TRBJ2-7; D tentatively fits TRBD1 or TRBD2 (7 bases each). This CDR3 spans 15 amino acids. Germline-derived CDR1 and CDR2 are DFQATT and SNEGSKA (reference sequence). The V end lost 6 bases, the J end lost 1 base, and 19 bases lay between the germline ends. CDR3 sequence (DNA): TGCAGTGCCAGTAGGGGGGGACAGCCTTCCTACGAGCAGTACTTC. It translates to CSASRGGQPSYEQYF.

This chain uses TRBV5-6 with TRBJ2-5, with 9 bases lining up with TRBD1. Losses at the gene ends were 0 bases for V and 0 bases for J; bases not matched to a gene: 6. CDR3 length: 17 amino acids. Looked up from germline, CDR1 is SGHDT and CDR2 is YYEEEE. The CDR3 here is CASSLEGQGKYQETQYF. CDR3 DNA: TGTGCCAGCAGCTTGGAGGGACAGGGAAAGTACCAAGAGACCCAGTACTTC.

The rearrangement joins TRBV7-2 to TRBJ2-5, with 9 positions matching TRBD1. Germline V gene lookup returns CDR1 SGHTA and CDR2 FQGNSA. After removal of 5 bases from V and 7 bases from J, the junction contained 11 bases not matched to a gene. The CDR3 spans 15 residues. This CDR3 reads CASSPDRGARRTQYF. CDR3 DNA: TGTGCCAGCAGCCCGGACAGGGGCGCGAGGAGGACCCAGTACTTC.

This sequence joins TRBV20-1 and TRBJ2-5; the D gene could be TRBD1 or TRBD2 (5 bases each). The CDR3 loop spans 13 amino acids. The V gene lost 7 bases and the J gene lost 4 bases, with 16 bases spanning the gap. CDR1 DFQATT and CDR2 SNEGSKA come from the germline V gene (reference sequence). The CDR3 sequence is CSGRDVRGETQYF. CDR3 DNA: TGCAGTGGCCGGGACGTAAGAGGAGAGACCCAGTACTTC.